This T cell receptor beta chain was sequenced during a study of T cell repertoires in ileal Crohn's disease. Across the study: All patients had surgery for stricturing (around 60%) or penetrating (approximately 39%) disease.

Only in-frame clones appear in the TCRdb table, and some are missing; sequencing was by immunoSEQ multiplex PCR. This sample has roughly 3,900 clones, with roughly 83% found just once. This CDR3 has 15 amino acids. Germline loops: CDR1 SGHAT, CDR2 FQNNGV. With V trimmed by 2 bases and J by 6 bases, 5 bases remained unmatched. The clonotype comes from an adult with Crohn's disease. The chain has TRBV11-2 and TRBJ2-1; TRBD2 matches 9 bases. Specimen: ileal tissue. The CDR3 reads CASSLLAGTVNEQFF. CDR3 coding DNA: TGTGCCAGCAGCTTACTAGCGGGAACGGTCAATGAGCAGTTCTTC.